A single sample is the source of the 11 T cell receptor beta chains below, sequenced in a study of blood T cell repertoires in COVID-19. Repertoires were generated with immunoSEQ multiplex PCR, while TCRdb's copy carries only in-frame clones and drops some. The sample has fewer than 350,000 clones, 70% to 90% seen once. Sequenced sample: PBMCs or T cells enriched from blood (not recorded which). The receptor set was obtained from a man aged 25-40 years who had recovered from COVID-19.

The V and J genes are TRBV7-9 and TRBJ2-5; D might be TRBD2 (7 bases). The V gene lost 5 bases and the J gene lost 1 base, with 17 bases spanning the gap. In germline, CDR1 is SEHNR, CDR2 FQNEAQ (reference sequence). The CDR3 consists of 16 residues. The CDR3 here is CASSATGGRFQETQYF. The CDR3 nucleotides read TGTGCCAGCAGCGCGACGGGGGGCAGGTTCCAAGAGACCCAGTACTTC.

This clone was picked up a small number of times. The chain is built from TRBV5-6 and TRBJ1-2; D is uncertain. Germline values: CDR1 SGHDT, CDR2 YYEEEE. V lost 0 bases and J lost 3, with 9 bases in between. The CDR3 totals 14 residues. CDR3 sequence: CASSLAGSHYGYTF. CDR3 sequence (DNA): TGTGCCAGCAGCTTGGCGGGGAGCCACTATGGCTACACCTTC.

The chain joins TRBV19 to TRBJ1-1; D may be TRBD1 (6 bases). The CDR3 has 15 residues. Germline V gene lookup returns CDR1 LNHDA and CDR2 SQIVND (reference sequence). The ends were cut back, 8 bases at V and 2 bases at J, with 18 bases in the middle. CDR3 sequence (DNA): TGTGCCAGTCGACTCTGGGGGCGCACAAACACTGAAGCTTTCTTT. The encoded protein is CASRLWGRTNTEAFF.

The chain employs TRBV4-1 and TRBJ1-2; the match to TRBD1 covers 9 bases. There are 15 residues in the CDR3. The trim removed 0 bases at V and 7 bases at J, leaving 6 bases unmatched. Per germline, CDR1 MGHRA and CDR2 YSYEKL. CDR3 DNA: TGCGCCAGCAGCCAAGATCCGGGACAGGGTATTGGCTACACCTTC. It specifies CASSQDPGQGIGYTF.

This chain joins TRBV21-1 and TRBJ2-5; the table names TRBD2, a call not compared with the DNA. TRBV21-1 is an annotated pseudogene. The CDR3 is 21 amino acids. CDR3 loop: CASSKNFRGGRSTTTQETQYF. The CDR3 DNA is TGTGCCAGCAGCAAAAATTTTCGCGGCGGCAGATCAACTACCACCCAAGAGACCCAGTACTTC.

This chain links TRBV7-9 with TRBJ2-7; D gene uncertain. The V and J ends lost 2 bases and 3 bases respectively, with 2 bases between them. CDR1 SEHNR and CDR2 FQNEAQ come from the germline V gene (reference sequence). The CDR3 contains 11 residues. The CDR3 is CASSLRYEQYF. Here the CDR3 DNA reads TGTGCCAGCAGCTTACGCTACGAGCAGTACTTC.

The rearrangement uses TRBV30 and TRBJ1-1; a weak D match, TRBD1 (5 bases). V lost 3 bases and J lost 11, with 19 bases in between. The germline CDR1 and CDR2 sequences are GTSNPN and SVGIG (reference sequence). There are 13 residues in the CDR3. CDR3 in DNA: TGTGCCTGGAGCCAGGAGACAGATCTGAGGGCTTTCTTT. This codes for CAWSQETDLRAFF.

This clone was observed a single time. This sequence joins TRBV2 and TRBJ2-7; D ambiguous. There are 12 residues in the CDR3. Germline V gene sequence: CDR1 SNHLY, CDR2 FYNNEI. V was trimmed by 11 bases and J by 6 bases, leaving 17 bases between them. This chain's CDR3 is CASRGVASEQYF. In DNA form, the CDR3 reads TGTGCCTCAAGAGGAGTAGCTTCCGAGCAGTACTTC. Supplemented by reference TRBV2 and TRBJ2-7, the full variable domain reads EPEVTQTPSHQVTQMGQEVILRCVPISNHLYFYWYRQILGQKVEFLVSFYNNEISEKSEIFDDQFSVERPDGSNFTLKIRSTKLEDSAMYFCASRGVASEQYFGPGTRLTVT.

The J gene is TRBJ1-1, the V gene TRBV27; 8 nucleotides line up with TRBD1. There are 15 residues in the CDR3. Germline V gene data show CDR1 as MNHEY and CDR2 as SMNVEV (reference sequence). V lost 0 bases and J lost 1; bases outside the gene matches: 1. The chain's CDR3 is CASSLSGTGNTEAFF. CDR3 nucleotides: TGTGCCAGCAGTTTATCGGGGACAGGGAACACTGAAGCTTTCTTT.

The genes are TRBV5-1 and TRBJ2-2; TRBD2 is a possible D gene (5 bases). CDR1 SGHRS and CDR2 YFSETQ come from the germline V gene. V lost 4 bases and J 3 bases, leaving 16 bases between the germline ends. The CDR3 length is 16 residues. This CDR3 is CASSLESRTHTGELFF. The CDR3 DNA reads as TGCGCCAGCAGCCTAGAGTCCAGGACTCACACCGGGGAGCTGTTTTTT.

The genes are TRBV5-1 and TRBJ1-2, with D perhaps matching TRBD1 (6 bases). This CDR3 has 15 residues. The V gene lost 1 base and the J gene lost 0 bases, with 10 bases spanning the gap. Germline-derived CDR1 and CDR2 are SGHRS and YFSETQ. CDR3 sequence (DNA): TGCGCCAGCAGCTTGCGGGGGGGCACTAACTATGGCTACACCTTC. Encoded protein: CASSLRGGTNYGYTF.